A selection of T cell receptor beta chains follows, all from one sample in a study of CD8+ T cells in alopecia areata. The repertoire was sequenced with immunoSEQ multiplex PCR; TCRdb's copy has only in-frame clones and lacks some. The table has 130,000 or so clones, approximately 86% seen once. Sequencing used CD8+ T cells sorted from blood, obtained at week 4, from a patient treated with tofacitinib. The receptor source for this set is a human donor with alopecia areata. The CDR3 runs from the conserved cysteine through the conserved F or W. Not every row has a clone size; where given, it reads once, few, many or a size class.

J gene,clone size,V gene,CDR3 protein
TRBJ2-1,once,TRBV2,CASLAGDYNEQFF
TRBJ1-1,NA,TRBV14,CASSQYLNTEAFF
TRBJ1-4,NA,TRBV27,CASSLEKLFF
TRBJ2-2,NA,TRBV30,CAWSALGNTGELFF
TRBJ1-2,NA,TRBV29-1,CSVRGQKAYGYTF
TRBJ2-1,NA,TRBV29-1,CSEALRGAGDEQFF
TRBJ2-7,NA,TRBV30,CAWSFGRGSYEQYF
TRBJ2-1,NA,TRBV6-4,CASSDSAYNEQFF
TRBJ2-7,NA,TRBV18,CASSHTDPSANEQYF
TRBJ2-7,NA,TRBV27,CASSPLGYYEQYF
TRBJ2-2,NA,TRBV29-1,CSADTSPGTGELFF
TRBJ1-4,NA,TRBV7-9,CASSLETGLAEKLFF
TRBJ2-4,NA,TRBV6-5,CASSSGLDIQYF
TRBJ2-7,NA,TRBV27,CASSPTGTGAYEQYF
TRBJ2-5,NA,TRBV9,CASSVGASVYQETQYF
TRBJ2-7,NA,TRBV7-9,CASSAGGGEQYF
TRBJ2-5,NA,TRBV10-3,CAISESMGETQYF
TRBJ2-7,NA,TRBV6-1,CASSPESGSSYEQYF
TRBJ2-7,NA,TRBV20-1,CSARLVTEQYF
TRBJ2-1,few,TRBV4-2,CASSPRASGGDEQFF
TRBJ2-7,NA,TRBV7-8,CASSPTTGIYEQYF
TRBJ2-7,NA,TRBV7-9,CASSSGQGTDYEQYF
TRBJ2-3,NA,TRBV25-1,CASTWTGDTQYF
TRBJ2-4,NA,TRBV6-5,CASSRGQGSFF
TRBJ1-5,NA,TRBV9,CASSGGGNQPQHF
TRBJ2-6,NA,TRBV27,CASSSIDSSGANVLTF
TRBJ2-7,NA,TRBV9,CASDTGGGEQYF
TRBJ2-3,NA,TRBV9,CASSVVGMTDTQYF
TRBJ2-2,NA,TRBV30,CAWSDMGLSTGELFF
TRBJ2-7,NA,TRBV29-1,CSVTDRVNPYEQYF
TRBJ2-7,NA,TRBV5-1,CASRDPGHLYEQYF